Given below is one TCR beta chain in context. No conserved phenylalanine or tryptophan is present at the end of the CDR3, so a read error is the likely explanation. The limits of the CDR3 on the DNA are not certain, so only TCRdb's listed CDR3 is given. The data stem from a study of glioma-infiltrating T cells. The CDR3 sequence runs 15 residues, both termini included. Germline lookup yields CDR1 DFQATT and CDR2 SNEGSKA (reference sequence). Using RNA template, CDR3s of TCR alpha and beta were amplified with iRepertoire arm-PCR. TCRdb called the multiplex PCR reads again in MiXCR, with one record for every CDR3 protein. The table shows about 410,000 distinct CDR3 sequences, with 41% occurring only once.

This sequence originates from a human donor with low-grade glioma or glioblastoma, undergoing nonglioma brain surgery, or in good health (not recorded which). The V and J genes are TRBV20-1 and TRBJ1-1. Sequenced input: glioma tissue, nonneoplastic brain tissue, or PBMCs (not recorded which). The CDR3 loop is CSASPGPHVFTEALL.